The 27 T cell receptor beta chains below all came from one sample that was sequenced in a study of breast tumors, draining lymph nodes, adjacent tissues. MiXCR, applied by TCRdb to the multiplex PCR reads, yields one record per CDR3 protein. This table holds 33,000 or so distinct CDR3 sequences, 60% to 80% found once. Material: breast tumor tissue. The receptors shown here come from a female donor with breast cancer. Some clones in this sample may be carry-over from other donors' samples.

The gene calls are TRBV19 and TRBJ1-6; D remains unclear. V was shortened by 3 bases and J by 5 bases, with 8 bases between the two germline ends. CDR3 length equals 14 residues. Per germline, CDR1 LNHDA and CDR2 SQIVND (reference sequence). The CDR3 loop reads CASSMGENNSPLHF. The CDR3 region has the DNA TGTGCCAGTAGTATGGGAGAAAATAATTCACCCCTCCACTTT.

The J gene is TRBJ1-2, the V gene TRBV4-1; the D is unclear. CDR1 and CDR2 from the germline V gene are MGHRA and YSYEKL. The CDR3 is 13 residues long. V gave up 0 bases and J gave up 8 bases, with 10 bases separating them. CDR3: CASSQDMRYGYTF. The CDR3 DNA reads as TGCGCCAGCAGCCAAGATATGAGGTACGGCTACACCTTC.

In its sample, this clonotype was seen a few times. The CDR3 bases are TGCAGTGCTGTCCAGCCGGCAGCCTTTGGAGATGGCTACACCTTC. The encoded protein is CSAVQPAAFGDGYTF. The J gene is TRBJ1-2, the V gene TRBV20-1; no clear D gene. V was pared by 5 bases and J by 6 bases, with 22 bases between. Germline V gene lookup returns CDR1 DFQATT and CDR2 SNEGSKA (reference sequence). The CDR3 loop spans 15 amino acids.

The chain combines TRBV7-2 with TRBJ2-1, with 15 bases that match TRBD2. The CDR3 consists of 18 residues. Trimming removed 5 bases from V and 3 bases from J; junction bases left unmatched: 8. The germline CDR1 and CDR2 sequences are SGHTA and FQGNSA. CDR3 region: CASSPRTSGRVGYNEQFF. CDR3 coding DNA: TGTGCCAGCAGCCCCCGGACTAGCGGGAGGGTTGGCTACAATGAGCAGTTCTTC.

The rearrangement uses TRBV19 and TRBJ2-1; tentative D call: TRBD2 (6 bases). V was shortened by 5 bases and J by 4 bases, with 15 bases between the two germline ends. Germline lookup yields CDR1 LNHDA and CDR2 SQIVND (reference sequence). CDR3 length: 15 amino acids. For the CDR3, the DNA is TGTGCCAGTAGTCCTCGGGGGAGCACTTACAATGAGCAGTTCTTC. Translation gives CASSPRGSTYNEQFF.

The gene calls are TRBV6-1 and TRBJ2-5; D is undetermined. This CDR3 has 13 amino acids. Trimming left V 2 bases short and J 3 bases short, with 7 bases between. CDR1 is MNHNS, CDR2 SASEGT, per germline. In nucleotides, the CDR3 is TGTGCCAGCAGTGAACAGGTTAAAGAGACCCAGTACTTC. Translated, it gives CASSEQVKETQYF.

The J gene is TRBJ2-3, the V gene TRBV10-3; 10 positions agree with TRBD1. V lost 6 bases and J lost 4; bases outside the gene matches: 7. This CDR3 spans 15 amino acids. Germline CDR1 is ENHRY and CDR2 is SYGVKD. CDR3 protein: CAISRDRGWADTQYF. CDR3 in DNA: TGTGCCATCAGCCGGGACAGGGGATGGGCAGATACGCAGTATTTT.

The V gene is TRBV24-1, the J gene TRBJ2-2; D tentatively fits TRBD1 or TRBD2 (5 bases each). The CDR3 runs to 14 residues. The germline V gene has CDR1 KGHDR and CDR2 SFDVKD. V lost 3 bases, J lost 6 bases, and 10 bases lay in between. The CDR3 loop reads CATSDARGAGELFF. In nucleotides, the CDR3 is TGTGCCACCAGTGATGCGAGAGGGGCCGGGGAGCTGTTTTTT.

In its sample, this clonotype is medium-sized. The chain is built from TRBV4-1 and TRBJ1-2; no clear D gene. This CDR3 has 17 residues. Germline CDR1 reads MGHRA; CDR2 reads YSYEKL. The V gene lost 0 bases and the J gene lost 7 bases, with 21 bases spanning the gap. The CDR3, as DNA: TGCGCCAGCAGCCAAGATTCGGACGGAGTCCTCCTTCGTGGCTACACCTTC. It encodes CASSQDSDGVLLRGYTF.

This clonotype has at least ten counts. A much bigger clone sits one base away, suggesting this may be a read error. The chain links TRBV11-2 to TRBJ2-7; D is tentatively TRBD1 or TRBD2 (5 bases each). Germline V gives CDR1 SGHAT, CDR2 FQNNGV. V lost 6 bases and J 2 bases, leaving 17 bases between the germline ends. The CDR3 has 15 amino acids. The CDR3: CASSFPGTTTYEQYF. The CDR3 bases are TGTGCCAGCAGTTTCCCCGGGACGACTACCTACGAGCAGTACTTC.

J is TRBJ1-4 and V is TRBV15; 7 positions agree with TRBD1. Germline V gene sequence: CDR1 LNHNV, CDR2 YYDKDF (reference sequence). V was clipped by 0 bases and J by 6 bases; unmatched bases: 7. CDR3 length equals 16 residues. The CDR3 DNA is TGTGCCACCAGCAGAGAGCAGACAGGGTTTGATGAAAAACTGTTTTTT. Translation: CATSREQTGFDEKLFF.

The chain is built from TRBV5-1 and TRBJ1-2; TRBD1 is a possible D gene (6 bases). Trimming left V 2 bases short and J 3 bases short, with 20 bases between. Germline V gene lookup returns CDR1 SGHRS and CDR2 YFSETQ. The CDR3 has 17 residues. In DNA form, the CDR3 reads TGCGCCAGCAGCTTTGACCCTCCAAACAGGGTTGACTATGGCTACACCTTC. As protein: CASSFDPPNRVDYGYTF.

The chain combines TRBV10-2 with TRBJ1-4; TRBD1 matches 7 bases. Germline assignment: CDR1 WSHSY and CDR2 SAAADI. This CDR3 spans 14 amino acids. Losses at the gene ends were 3 bases for V and 8 bases for J; bases not matched to a gene: 6. CDR3 in amino acids: CASSDTGVKEKLFF. CDR3 sequence (DNA): TGCGCCAGCAGTGACACAGGGGTGAAGGAAAAACTGTTTTTT.

A word on this clonotype: One end of the junction does not line up with germline, which may come from a read error. This chain joins TRBV12-3 or TRBV12-4 and TRBJ1-5, with D uncertain. This CDR3 is built from 12 residues. CDR3 DNA sequence: TGTGCCACCAGTTTCCCAAATCAGCCCCAGCATTTT. Amino acids: CATSFPNQPQHF.

This clonotype came up many times. One base away lies a much larger clone, so this may be a sequencing read error. The CDR3 loop reads CSAGPRTSSSGGEQFF. The CDR3 DNA reads TGCAGTGCCGGCCCCCGGACTAGCAGTTCGGGGGGTGAGCAGTTCTTC. The J gene is TRBJ2-1, the V gene TRBV20-1; 8 bases align to TRBD2. The CDR3 is made up of 16 amino acids. The V gene's germline CDR1 is DFQATT and CDR2 SNEGSKA (reference sequence). The trim removed 6 bases at V and 9 bases at J, leaving 19 bases unmatched.

This clonotype was picked up many times. Possible read error: a much larger clone is one base away. The J gene is TRBJ1-2, the V gene TRBV7-8; D unclear. In germline, CDR1 is SGHVS, CDR2 FQNEAQ. The length of the CDR3 is 15 residues. The CDR3 DNA reads as TGTGCCAGCAGCTTAGCGTTAGGCCCTAACTATGGCTGCACCTTC. Its translation is CASSLALGPNYGCTF.

This clonotype was observed a few times. The chain joins TRBV6-2 or TRBV6-3 to TRBJ2-5; tentative D call: TRBD2 (6 bases). V lost 5 bases and J 1 base, leaving 11 bases between the germline ends. Germline V lookup: CDR1 MNHEY, CDR2 SVGEGT. The CDR3 spans 14 residues. In DNA form, the CDR3 reads TGTGCCAGCAGTCCCAGCGGGCTCCAAGAGACCCAGTACTTC. This encodes CASSPSGLQETQYF.

There are many counts of this clonotype. This clone may be a read error of a much larger clone one base away. The chain carries TRBV20-1 and TRBJ2-7; 13 positions match TRBD2. The CDR3 runs to 17 residues. V shed 6 bases, J shed 3 bases, and the junction held 14 bases outside the gene matches. Germline values: CDR1 DFQATT, CDR2 SNEGSKA (reference sequence). The CDR3 DNA reads as TGCAGTGCCTGTCTGGGACTAGCGGGAACGGGCCTCTACGAGCAGTACTTC. This gives the protein CSACLGLAGTGLYEQYF.

This chain joins TRBV20-1 and TRBJ1-5; D might be TRBD1 (6 bases). The germline V and J ends were trimmed by 3 bases and 7 bases, with 10 bases remaining between them. The germline V gene has CDR1 DFQATT and CDR2 SNEGSKA (reference sequence). The CDR3 runs 12 residues. The CDR3 sequence: CSASGGGQPQHF. The CDR3 coding sequence is TGCAGTGCTAGCGGAGGGGGACAGCCCCAGCATTTT.

This clonotype has a single count. The chain links TRBV25-1 to TRBJ1-6; 7 nucleotides align to TRBD1. The CDR3 extends over 15 amino acids. Germline-derived CDR1 and CDR2 are MGHDK and SYGVNS. J gave up 8 bases and V 9 bases, and 13 bases lay outside the gene matches. The CDR3 DNA is TGTGCCAGTAGTTCGCACAGGGGAGGGGATTCACCCCTCCACTTT. Translation gives CASSSHRGGDSPLHF.

This clonotype appeared many times. A much larger clone differs by one base, so this may be a read error. The J gene is TRBJ2-5, the V gene TRBV7-9; 10 positions agree with TRBD1. CDR1 is SEHNR, CDR2 FQNEAQ, per germline (reference sequence). This CDR3 has 15 amino acids. In nucleotides, the CDR3 is TGTGCCAGCAGCTCCTACGGGACAGGGGAAGAGACCCAGCACTTC. It encodes CASSSYGTGEETQHF.

In this sample, this clonotype turned up many times. This sequence joins TRBV10-2 and TRBJ2-3; D is uncertain. The CDR3 consists of 15 residues. The V gene lost 0 bases and the J gene lost 7 bases, with 14 bases spanning the gap. Germline V gives CDR1 WSHSY, CDR2 SAAADI. CDR3: CASSESSAPGNTQYF. The CDR3 bases are TGCGCCAGCAGTGAGTCGAGCGCACCTGGGAATACGCAGTATTTT.

In this sample, this clonotype turned up once. The chain recombines TRBV4-2 with TRBJ2-1; D is perhaps TRBD2 (5 bases). Germline V lookup: CDR1 LGHNA, CDR2 YNFKEQ. The CDR3 spans 16 residues. Trimming took 1 base from V and 5 from J, leaving 15 bases between them. The CDR3 DNA follows: TGTGCCAGCAGCCAAGCGGAACTACGGCGGGACAATGAGCAGTTCTTC. As protein: CASSQAELRRDNEQFF.

The chain couples TRBV9 to TRBJ2-3; 12 bases align to TRBD2. Germline V lookup: CDR1 SGDLS, CDR2 YYNGEE. The V gene end was trimmed by 3 bases and the J gene end by 2 bases; junction bases not matched to a gene: 4. The CDR3 sequence is 16 residues long. CDR3 coding DNA: TGTGCCAGCAGCGCACTAGCGGGGGGCTCCACAGATACGCAGTATTTT. Encoded protein: CASSALAGGSTDTQYF.

Within the sample, this clonotype is medium-sized (0.01 to 0.1%). The V and J genes are TRBV24-1 and TRBJ1-5, with D possibly TRBD1 on 6 matching bases. Germline V gene data show CDR1 as KGHDR and CDR2 as SFDVKD. V dropped 12 bases and J dropped 7 bases, with 18 bases sitting between them. The CDR3 length is 13 residues. The chain's CDR3 is CAVQRQEEQPQHF. CDR3 in DNA: TGTGCCGTGCAGAGACAGGAGGAACAGCCCCAGCATTTT.

This clonotype was found many times. A much larger clone sits a single nucleotide away, making a read error possible. The rearrangement joins TRBV20-1 to TRBJ2-5, with TRBD2 as a possible D gene (6 bases). CDR1 is DFQATT, CDR2 SNEGSKA, per germline (reference sequence). The CDR3 has 12 residues. The chain's CDR3 is CSASDGRETPYF. For the CDR3, the DNA is TGCAGTGCTAGCGACGGTCGGGAGACCCCGTACTTC.

The genes are TRBV6-4 and TRBJ2-1, with D unclear. Looked up from germline, CDR1 is MRHNA and CDR2 is SNTAGT. The CDR3 sequence is 14 residues long. Trimming took 3 bases from V and 7 from J, leaving 13 bases between them. The CDR3 loop reads CASSEGNVGNEQFF. The CDR3 bases are TGTGCCAGCAGTGAGGGGAACGTGGGAAATGAGCAGTTCTTC.